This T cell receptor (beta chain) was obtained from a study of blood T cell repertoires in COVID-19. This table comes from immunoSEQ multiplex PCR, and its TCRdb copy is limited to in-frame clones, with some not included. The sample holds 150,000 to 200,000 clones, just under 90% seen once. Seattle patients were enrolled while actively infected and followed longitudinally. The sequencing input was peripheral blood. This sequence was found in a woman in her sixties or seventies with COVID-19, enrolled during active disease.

The CDR3 bases are TGTGCCACTGAAAACCCGGGTACAGATACGCAGTATTTT. This sequence encodes CATENPGTDTQYF. V is TRBV24-1 and J is TRBJ2-3, with D unresolved. Germline values: CDR1 KGHDR, CDR2 SFDVKD. This CDR3 is built from 13 residues. V was cut by 10 bases and J by 3 bases, with 13 bases left in between.